One T cell receptor beta chain is described in this entry. Clones were read by immunoSEQ multiplex PCR, and TCRdb kept only the in-frame ones, dropping some. The table has roughly 58,000 clones, around 94% seen once. This CDR3 is built from 14 residues. Trimming cost V 3 bases and J 3 bases; bases outside gene matches: 6. Germline CDR1 and CDR2: SQVTM and ANQGSEA. This sample is part of a study of T cell changes during pregnancy in multiple sclerosis. Sequenced here: CD8+ T cells from peripheral blood mononuclear cells, sampled in the third trimester of pregnancy. This chain uses TRBV29-1 with TRBJ1-1; 8 bases agree with TRBD1. The clonotype comes from a female donor with multiple sclerosis, enrolled in a pregnancy study. The CDR3 loop is CSVEWTGSDTEAFF. For the CDR3, the DNA is TGCAGCGTTGAGTGGACAGGGAGCGACACTGAAGCTTTCTTT.